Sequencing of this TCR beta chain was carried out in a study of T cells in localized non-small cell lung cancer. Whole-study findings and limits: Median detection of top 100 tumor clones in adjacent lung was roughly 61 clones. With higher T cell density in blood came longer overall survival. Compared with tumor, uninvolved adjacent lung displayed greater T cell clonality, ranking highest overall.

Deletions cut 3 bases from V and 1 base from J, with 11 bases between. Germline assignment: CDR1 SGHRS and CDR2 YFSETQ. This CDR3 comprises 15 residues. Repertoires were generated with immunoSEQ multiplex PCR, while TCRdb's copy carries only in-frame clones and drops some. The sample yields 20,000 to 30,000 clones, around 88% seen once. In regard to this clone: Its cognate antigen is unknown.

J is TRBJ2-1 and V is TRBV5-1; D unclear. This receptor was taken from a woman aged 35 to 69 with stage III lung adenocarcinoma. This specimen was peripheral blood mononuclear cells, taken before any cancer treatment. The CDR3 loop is CASSSPQESYNEQFF. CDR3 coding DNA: TGCGCCAGCAGCTCGCCTCAGGAGTCCTACAATGAGCAGTTCTTC.